The 25 T cell receptor beta chains below all came from one sample that was sequenced in a study of shared T cell receptors in the human thymus. The protocol was immunoSEQ multiplex PCR, while the TCRdb copy is restricted to in-frame clones and leaves out a portion. The sample records hundreds of thousands of clones, more than 75% being singletons. The same sample was also used in a study of human thymus T cells.

Sample: thymocytes. These receptor sequences come from a boy under three years old with a congenital heart defect.

This chain connects TRBV5-8 to TRBJ1-1, with TRBD1 matching 7 bases. CDR3 length: 12 residues. With V trimmed by 3 bases and J by 8 bases, 4 bases remained unmatched. Germline values: CDR1 SGHTS, CDR2 YDEGEE. CDR3: CASSWTTGEAFF. The CDR3 nucleotides are TGTGCCAGCAGCTGGACGACAGGGGAAGCTTTCTTT.

This chain connects TRBV4-3 to TRBJ2-7, with a possible D match to TRBD1 (5 bases). The V gene lost 1 base and the J gene lost 3 bases, with 22 bases spanning the gap. The germline gives CDR1 LGHNA, CDR2 YSLEER. The CDR3 spans 18 residues. The CDR3, as DNA: TGCGCCAGCAGCCAAGTAGCTAGGGGTGCGCCCCGGCTCTACGAGCAGTACTTC. It yields the protein CASSQVARGAPRLYEQYF.

The CDR3 nucleotides are TGCAGTGCTTGGGGAGGGACTTTCTTT. Translation: CSAWGGTFF. This chain joins TRBV20-1 and TRBJ1-1, with no clear D. The germline gives CDR1 DFQATT, CDR2 SNEGSKA (reference sequence). The CDR3 covers 9 residues. The V and J ends lost 5 bases and 12 bases respectively, with 10 bases between them.

The V and J genes are TRBV11-2 and TRBJ2-7; a possible D gene is TRBD2 (5 bases). Trimming shortened V by 5 bases and J by 4 bases, and 18 bases separated the two germline ends. The CDR3 spans 15 residues. Per the germline V gene, CDR1 is SGHAT and CDR2 is FQNNGV. Here the CDR3 reads CASSPGLTGLYEQYF. In DNA, the CDR3 is TGTGCCAGCAGCCCCGGACTCACGGGGTTATACGAGCAGTACTTC.

The chain joins TRBV5-8 to TRBJ2-3, with 11 bases identical to TRBD2. The CDR3 runs to 17 residues. Germline lookup yields CDR1 SGHTS and CDR2 YDEGEE. Losses at the gene ends were 6 bases for V and 2 bases for J; bases not matched to a gene: 11. As DNA, the CDR3 is TGTGCCAGCACCCCGGGGCTAGCGGGAGGCCCCACAGATACGCAGTATTTT. Protein sequence: CASTPGLAGGPTDTQYF.

The chain couples TRBV9 to TRBJ2-3; 14 nucleotides match TRBD2. The CDR3 runs to 19 residues. The V gene's germline CDR1 is SGDLS and CDR2 YYNGEE. Trimming cost V 3 bases and J 4 bases; bases outside gene matches: 13. The DNA of the CDR3 is TGTGCCAGCAGCGCCGAGCTCGAGTGGACTAGCGGGAGGCCAGATACGCAGTATTTT. Translation gives CASSAELEWTSGRPDTQYF.

The chain is built from TRBV14 and TRBJ2-7, with D maybe TRBD1 (7 bases). The CDR3 runs to 14 residues. Germline V gene sequence: CDR1 SGHDN, CDR2 FVKESK. Between the trimmed V and J ends, which lost 3 bases and 4 bases, there was a span of 13 bases. Here the CDR3 reads CASSQDRRGYEQYF. As DNA, the CDR3 is TGTGCCAGCAGCCAGGACAGGCGGGGTTACGAGCAGTACTTC.

This clone was observed a single time. The J gene is TRBJ1-2, the V gene TRBV4-1; 12 bases are shared with TRBD1. Germline loops: CDR1 MGHRA, CDR2 YSYEKL. This CDR3 region has 18 residues. V gave up 3 bases and J gave up 6 bases; unmatched junction bases: 14. This CDR3 is CASSHTRDRGRPEDGYTF. The CDR3 nucleotides read TGCGCCAGCAGCCACACCCGGGACAGGGGGCGGCCGGAGGATGGCTACACCTTC.

J is TRBJ2-3 and V is TRBV28; TRBD2 might be the D (5 bases). CDR1 is MDHEN and CDR2 is SYDVKM in the germline V gene. The CDR3 has 14 amino acids. Trimming removed 3 bases from V and 0 bases from J, with 7 bases in between. The CDR3 bases are TGTGCCAGCAGTTTTCGGACTAGCACAGATACGCAGTATTTT. Its translation: CASSFRTSTDTQYF.

V gene TRBV11-2 combines with J gene TRBJ2-3; possibly TRBD2 for D (5 bases). CDR1 is SGHAT and CDR2 is FQNNGV in the germline V gene. Deletions cut 3 bases from V and 2 bases from J, with 12 bases between. There are 15 residues in the CDR3. The CDR3 DNA sequence: TGTGCCAGCAGCTTTAGCCGGGGTGCCACAGATACGCAGTATTTT. Translated: CASSFSRGATDTQYF.

The rearrangement uses TRBV18 and TRBJ2-5, with D possibly being TRBD1 (6 bases). Trimming removed 6 bases at V and 5 bases at J, with 19 bases between. This CDR3 is built from 15 residues. CDR1 KGHSH and CDR2 LQKENI come from the germline V gene. CDR3 sequence: CASSQEGVARETQYF. The CDR3 coding sequence is TGTGCCAGCTCCCAAGAGGGGGTAGCCCGGGAGACCCAGTACTTC.

CDR3 loop: CASSQDGAVYNEQFF. The CDR3 region has the DNA TGCGCCAGCAGCCAAGATGGGGCGGTTTACAATGAGCAGTTCTTC. The V and J genes are TRBV4-3 and TRBJ2-1; maybe TRBD1 (5 bases). CDR3 length: 15 amino acids. Germline assignment: CDR1 LGHNA and CDR2 YSLEER. Trimming removed 0 bases at V and 4 bases at J, with 10 bases between.

The rearrangement uses TRBV2 and TRBJ2-1, with 8 bases matching TRBD2. CDR1 is SNHLY and CDR2 is FYNNEI in the germline V gene. The CDR3 contains 17 residues. J lost 5 bases, V lost 1 base, and 10 bases had no gene match. DNA for the CDR3: TGTGCCAGCAGTGAAGATGTAGTCGCGGGGGGAGACAATGAGCAGTTCTTC. It encodes CASSEDVVAGGDNEQFF.

The chain employs TRBV4-3 and TRBJ1-2, with TRBD1 matching over 9 bases. The V gene end was trimmed by 0 bases and the J gene end by 4 bases; junction bases not matched to a gene: 6. There are 16 residues in the CDR3. The V gene's germline CDR1 is LGHNA and CDR2 YSLEER. CDR3 region: CASSQEVGQGSYGYTF. The CDR3 DNA is TGCGCCAGCAGCCAAGAGGTGGGACAGGGATCCTATGGCTACACCTTC.

This chain links TRBV2 with TRBJ2-7; maybe TRBD1 (6 bases). Germline V gene data show CDR1 as SNHLY and CDR2 as FYNNEI. The CDR3 sequence is 14 residues long. The V end was cut by 8 bases, the J end by 1 base, with 15 bases between. The CDR3 sequence: CASWPRGSSYEQYF. DNA of the CDR3: TGTGCCAGCTGGCCCAGGGGATCGTCCTACGAGCAGTACTTC. The whole variable domain, remainder taken from reference TRBV2 and TRBJ2-7, is EPEVTQTPSHQVTQMGQEVILRCVPISNHLYFYWYRQILGQKVEFLVSFYNNEISEKSEIFDDQFSVERPDGSNFTLKIRSTKLEDSAMYFCASWPRGSSYEQYFGPGTRLTVT.

This sequence joins TRBV6-1 and TRBJ2-7; TRBD2 agrees at 13 bases. V shed 1 base and J 3 bases; nucleotides not matched to a gene: 6. The CDR3 sequence is 17 residues long. Germline values: CDR1 MNHNS, CDR2 SASEGT. The DNA of the CDR3 is TGTGCCAGCAGTGAAGGACTAGCGGGAGGACAAAACTACGAGCAGTACTTC. This sequence encodes CASSEGLAGGQNYEQYF.

This rearrangement joins TRBV23-1 to TRBJ1-2, with D unclear. TRBV23-1 counts as an open reading frame of uncertain function. Trimming cost V 0 bases and J 6 bases, with 14 bases left between them. The CDR3 covers 15 residues. CDR3 DNA sequence: TGCGCCAGCAGTCAATCTCCCCCCGAGAGGCATGGCTACACCTTC. Its translation: CASSQSPPERHGYTF.

The rearrangement links TRBV10-3 to TRBJ2-1; possibly TRBD1 for D (5 bases). This CDR3 is 17 amino acids long. CDR1 is ENHRY and CDR2 is SYGVKD in the germline V gene. V gave up 4 bases and J gave up 1 base, with 17 bases separating them. CDR3 sequence: CAISATDPSFSYNEQFF. CDR3 sequence (DNA): TGTGCCATCAGTGCGACAGACCCATCCTTTTCCTACAATGAGCAGTTCTTC.

The chain uses TRBV14 and TRBJ1-2; 7 nucleotides align to TRBD1. Germline values: CDR1 SGHDN, CDR2 FVKESK. The CDR3 runs to 16 residues. Unmatched junction bases numbered 8, after V lost 1 base and J lost 3 bases. CDR3: CASSQVTGEKDYGYTF. The CDR3 nucleotides read TGTGCCAGCAGCCAAGTCACAGGGGAAAAGGACTATGGCTACACCTTC.

V usage is TRBV4-2 and J usage is TRBJ2-7; 7 bases line up with TRBD1. The junction had 8 bases not matched to a gene; V was cut back by 0 bases and J by 3 bases. The CDR3 spans 16 residues. Germline V CDR1 and CDR2: LGHNA, YNFKEQ. The CDR3 DNA reads TGTGCCAGCAGCCAAGAGTCGGGACAGAAGGGCTACGAGCAGTACTTC. Its protein is CASSQESGQKGYEQYF.

V usage is TRBV18 and J usage is TRBJ2-3, with D perhaps matching TRBD2 (6 bases). V was clipped by 6 bases and J by 0 bases, with 16 bases between them. CDR1 KGHSH and CDR2 LQKENI come from the germline V gene. The CDR3 runs 16 residues. The CDR3 nucleotides are TGTGCCAGCTCGACCTCGACTAGGGACAGCACAGATACGCAGTATTTT. It yields the protein CASSTSTRDSTDTQYF.

The rearrangement uses TRBV27 and TRBJ1-5, with 8 bases aligning to TRBD1. V lost 6 bases and J lost 3; bases outside the gene matches: 7. Germline lookup yields CDR1 MNHEY and CDR2 SMNVEV (reference sequence). This CDR3 comprises 15 residues. CDR3 nucleotides: TGTGCCAGCAGCCTAGGACAGGGCGACAATCAGCCCCAGCATTTT. Protein: CASSLGQGDNQPQHF.

This chain joins TRBV20-1 and TRBJ2-7, with D tentatively TRBD2 (5 bases). Trimming left V 6 bases short and J 6 bases short, with 12 bases between. The germline CDR1 and CDR2 sequences are DFQATT and SNEGSKA (reference sequence). This CDR3 comprises 11 residues. The chain's CDR3 is CSAPGLSEQYF. In DNA form, the CDR3 reads TGCAGTGCCCCTGGACTCTCCGAGCAGTACTTC.

The chain uses TRBV5-7 and TRBJ2-7; 8 nucleotides line up with TRBD1. TRBV5-7 falls under the ORF class, with uncertain function. This CDR3 region has 14 residues. J was trimmed by 3 bases and V by 4 bases; bases with no gene match: 6. The CDR3 sequence: CASSPRGLIYEQYF. In DNA form, the CDR3 reads TGTGCCAGCAGCCCCAGGGGGCTAATCTACGAGCAGTACTTC.

This clone was seen a handful of times. The chain links TRBV6-5 to TRBJ2-2, with D tentatively TRBD2 (7 bases). The length of the CDR3 is 15 residues. Germline V CDR1 and CDR2: MNHEY, SVGAGI. V lost 2 bases and J lost 9, with 16 bases in between. The chain's CDR3 is CASSYGGARMRELFF. The CDR3 coding sequence is TGTGCCAGCAGTTACGGGGGGGCGCGGATGAGGGAGCTGTTTTTT.